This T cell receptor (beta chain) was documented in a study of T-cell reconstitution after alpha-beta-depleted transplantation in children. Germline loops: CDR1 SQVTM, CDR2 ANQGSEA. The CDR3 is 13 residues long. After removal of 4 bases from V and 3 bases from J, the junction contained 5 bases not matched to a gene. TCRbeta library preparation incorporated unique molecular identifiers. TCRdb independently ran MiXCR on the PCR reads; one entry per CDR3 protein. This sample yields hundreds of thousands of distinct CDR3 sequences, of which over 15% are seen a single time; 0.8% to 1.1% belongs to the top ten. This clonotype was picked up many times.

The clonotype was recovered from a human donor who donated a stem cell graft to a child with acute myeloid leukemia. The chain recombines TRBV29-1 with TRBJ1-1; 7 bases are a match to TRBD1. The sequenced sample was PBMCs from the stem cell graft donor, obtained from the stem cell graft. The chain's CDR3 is CSVVGQGDTEAFF. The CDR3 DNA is TGCAGCGTTGTTGGTCAGGGGGACACTGAAGCTTTCTTT.